The 3 T cell receptor beta chains below were found in one sample sequenced in a study of beta chain features in type 1 diabetes. The authors reverse transcribed all of the isolated RNA, so sequencing captured expressed TCRB transcripts. Clones were read by immunoSEQ multiplex PCR, and TCRdb kept only the in-frame ones, dropping some. The sample includes about 900,000 clones, 15% to 20% of them seen just once. What was sequenced was naive CD4+ T cells from blood. Receptors originate from a woman younger than 35 in good health.

The CDR3 spells CASSRQENTEAFF. Written as DNA, the CDR3 is TGTGCCAGCAGTCGGCAGGAGAACACTGAAGCTTTCTTT. V usage is TRBV2 and J usage is TRBJ1-1; D call uncertain. The V end was cut by 5 bases, the J end by 1 base, with 8 bases between. This CDR3 has 13 amino acids. CDR1 and CDR2 (germline): SNHLY, FYNNEI.

This clone was observed a few times. This sequence joins TRBV6-5 and TRBJ1-2; D remains unclear. This CDR3 has 13 residues. V was pared by 5 bases and J by 4 bases, with 11 bases between. The germline gives CDR1 MNHEY, CDR2 SVGAGI. The CDR3: CASSLDGGYGYTF. DNA for the CDR3: TGTGCCAGCAGTCTAGATGGTGGCTATGGCTACACCTTC.

This chain links TRBV4-2 with TRBJ1-1; D may be TRBD1 (6 bases). Trimming shortened V by 0 bases and J by 11 bases, and 13 bases separated the two germline ends. CDR1 is LGHNA and CDR2 is YNFKEQ in the germline V gene. The CDR3 is made up of 13 amino acids. CDR3 region: CASSQDRTGFAFF. CDR3 DNA sequence: TGTGCCAGCAGCCAAGATCGTACAGGGTTCGCTTTCTTT.